The present T cell receptor (beta chain) was sequenced within a study of post-analysis software for immune sequencing data (dated by TCRdb to the mid-2010s). For the wider study: The recorded disease courses included relapsing-remitting, secondary progressive and progressive-relapsing multiple sclerosis, and some patients had no subtype annotation. The multiple sclerosis patient repertoires were compared with about a dozen previously published healthy control repertoires from donors aged 6 to 25 years. A subset of samples was prepared in parallel using single-end sample barcoding, then pooled and co-amplified after Illumina adapter ligation. Results the study describes overall, beyond this receptor: The control group was slightly older than the multiple sclerosis patient group. Four or five TRBV segments, including TRBV5-6, TRBV5-1 and TRBV20-1, were significantly more frequent in patients than controls. Multiple sclerosis patients had significantly lower normalized Chao1 diversity than controls, a result that suggests substantial peripheral T-cell clonal expansion. Strong co-clustering of samples prepared in the same batch was shown by direct clustering with F measure, prompting a batch-effect correction.

The CDR3 numbers 15 residues from cysteine through phenylalanine. Only the CDR3 portion is preserved as DNA: 45 bases, with reading frame beginning at the first base. The germline V gene provides CDR1 SGHRS and CDR2 YFSETQ. The germline V and J ends show losses of 2 bases and 5 bases respectively, and no gene match explains 8 bases of the junction. To demonstrate the VDJtools post-analysis software, the study profiled TCR beta repertoires from the peripheral blood of around 13 young patients with multiple sclerosis. The patients with multiple sclerosis were children and adolescents between roughly 6 and 17 years of age. The receptor library was made with PCR. Sequencing was performed on an Illumina HiSeq 2500. Unique molecular identifiers were incorporated into TCR beta cDNA libraries to reduce PCR and sequencing biases. Some 500,000 cDNA molecules were obtained for every 1 to 10 million input T cells, so each molecule roughly corresponded to one T cell. The same protocol used for the earlier healthy control dataset was applied to prepare and sequence the patient libraries. Within a given batch, samples were prepared together, multiplexed and sequenced on the same HiSeq lane. Per the authors' processing: Raw barcoded reads were processed with MIGEC, and single-read molecular identifier groups were discarded before consensus assembly and CDR3 extraction. Clonotype tables were post-analysed with VDJtools, normalizing diversity by down-sampling all datasets to the smallest sample size. Repertoire overlap clustering matched CDR3 amino acid but not nucleotide sequences to correct batch-related cross-sample contamination. TCRdb passed the public sequencing reads through fastp at Q25 and MiXCR, retaining productive beta sequences. Each record represents a unique CDR3 protein, reported with the most common genes and DNA among its rows. The authors' filters were not applied to this entry. For this sample there are a few hundred thousand distinct CDR3 sequences; around a third appear just once. The ten most abundant clones make up roughly 13% of the sample.

Note on this clonotype: Its recognized antigen is unknown. Base-call qualities are not available, and no considerably larger clone is one nucleotide away.

The sample taken for sequencing was blood. In this chain, TRBV5-1 is recombined with TRBJ2-5, with 8 central nucleotides matching TRBD1. This clonotype was sampled from a girl between 5 and 17 years old with multiple sclerosis. The nucleotide sequence reads TGCGCCAGCAGCTTCGGACAGGGCGGAAGGGAGACCCAGTACTTC. Its amino acids are CASSFGQGGRETQYF.